The 27 T cell receptor beta chains below were found in one sample sequenced in a study of CD8 T cells in Susac syndrome. With random hexamers, about 0.45 to 1 ug RNA was reverse transcribed. One entry per CDR3 protein, called by TCRdb with MiXCR from the immunoSEQ multiplex PCR reads. The table records some 180,000 distinct CDR3 sequences, approximately 93% of them present only once. The sequenced material came from CD4+ T cells from PBMCs. The origin of the receptors is a human donor in good health.

The CDR3 protein is CASRSLGAGANVLTF. DNA of the CDR3: TGTGCCAGCAGGTCCCTGGGGGCTGGGGCCAACGTCCTGACTTTC. V gene TRBV27 combines with J gene TRBJ2-6; D assignment may be TRBD1 or TRBD2 (5 bases each). The CDR3 sequence is 15 residues long. CDR1 and CDR2 from the germline V gene are MNHEY and SMNVEV (reference sequence). V was cut by 6 bases and J by 2 bases, with 11 bases left in between.

This clonotype was seen only once. The CDR3 nucleotides are TGTGCCAGCAGTCCAGGGAGTCAGCCCCAGCATTTT. It yields the protein CASSPGSQPQHF. The V and J genes are TRBV2 and TRBJ1-5, with a tentative D call TRBD1 (5 bases). Deletions cut 5 bases from V and 6 bases from J, with 8 bases between. This CDR3 has 12 residues. Per germline, CDR1 SNHLY and CDR2 FYNNEI.

The chain's CDR3 is CSAKHTADSPLHF. The DNA for the CDR3 is TGCAGTGCCAAACACACGGCAGATTCACCCCTCCACTTT. This chain uses TRBV20-1 with TRBJ1-6; D is uncertain. This CDR3 has 13 amino acids. V was cut by 6 bases and J by 8 bases, with 14 bases left in between. Germline assignment: CDR1 DFQATT and CDR2 SNEGSKA (reference sequence).

The J gene is TRBJ2-3, the V gene TRBV29-1; 8 bases fit TRBD2. From germline, CDR1 is SQVTM and CDR2 ANQGSEA. The CDR3 is made up of 14 amino acids. V lost 0 bases to trimming and J lost 8 bases; unmatched junction nucleotides: 7. CDR3 bases: TGCAGCGTTGAAGACCCAGCGGGGGCAGGTACGCAGTATTTT. Its protein product is CSVEDPAGAGTQYF.

The chain has TRBV6-1 and TRBJ1-6; D gene uncertain. Germline V lookup: CDR1 MNHNS, CDR2 SASEGT. The CDR3 has 17 residues. Trimming removed 6 bases at V and 0 bases at J, with 15 bases between. DNA for the CDR3: TGTGCCAGCAGGTTCGGTCTGGGAAGCTCCTATAATTCACCCCTCCACTTT. This codes for CASRFGLGSSYNSPLHF.

CDR3 in DNA: TGTGCCAGCAGTCCCGACAGCAGCTACACCTTC. Translated: CASSPDSSYTF. The V call is TRBV25-1, the J call TRBJ1-2; weak D call: TRBD1 (5 bases). V was cut by 5 bases and J by 9 bases, with 10 bases left in between. Germline lookup yields CDR1 MGHDK and CDR2 SYGVNS. The CDR3 loop spans 11 amino acids.

The chain has TRBV28 and TRBJ1-1; possibly TRBD1 for D (5 bases). The CDR3 loop spans 11 amino acids. With 7 bases removed from V and 5 bases from J, the gap between germline ends came to 8 bases. Germline CDR1 reads MDHEN; CDR2 reads SYDVKM. The CDR3 loop reads CASTGMTEAFF. The CDR3 nucleotides are TGTGCCAGCACAGGGATGACTGAAGCTTTCTTT. The full variable domain, its missing parts supplied by reference TRBV28 and TRBJ1-1, is DVKVTQSSRYLVKRTGEKVFLECVQDMDHENMFWYRQDPGLGLRLIYFSYDVKMKEKGDIPEGYSVSREKKERFSLILESASTNQTSMYLCASTGMTEAFFGQGTRLTVV.

This rearrangement joins TRBV3-1 to TRBJ1-5; D is ambiguous. There are 13 residues in the CDR3. Germline values: CDR1 LGHDT, CDR2 YNNKEL (reference sequence). V was shortened by 4 bases and J by 3 bases, with 7 bases between the two germline ends. The CDR3 nucleotides are TGTGCCAGCAGCCCAGGTATCAATCAGCCCCAGCATTTT. Translated, it gives CASSPGINQPQHF.

The chain recombines TRBV10-3 with TRBJ1-1; TRBD1 might be the D (5 bases). Trimming left V 5 bases short and J 2 bases short, with 12 bases between. From germline, CDR1 is ENHRY and CDR2 SYGVKD. There are 14 residues in the CDR3. The CDR3 here is CAISLQGPNTEAFF. CDR3 coding DNA: TGTGCCATCAGTCTCCAGGGACCCAACACTGAAGCTTTCTTT.

This rearrangement joins TRBV2 to TRBJ2-7, with 8 bases identical to TRBD1. Trimming cost V 8 bases and J 5 bases; bases outside gene matches: 11. Germline V CDR1 and CDR2: SNHLY, FYNNEI. This CDR3 comprises 14 residues. CDR3 region: CASRYRGSNDEQYV. CDR3 nucleotides: TGTGCCAGCCGCTACAGGGGGTCTAACGACGAGCAGTACGTC.

CDR3: CASSSNGYSNQPQHF. The CDR3, as DNA: TGTGCCAGCAGCTCGAACGGATATAGCAATCAGCCCCAGCATTTT. The V and J genes are TRBV7-2 and TRBJ1-5; D unclear. There are 15 residues in the CDR3. The ends were cut back, 4 bases at V and 0 bases at J, with 10 bases in the middle. The germline V gene encodes CDR1 SGHTA and CDR2 FQGNSA.

This clonotype was seen more than once but under ten times. The chain is built from TRBV4-2 and TRBJ1-2; 7 bases are a match to TRBD1. Germline trimming cut 0 bases from V and 5 bases from J; bases unmatched to any gene: 6. The CDR3 sequence is 15 residues long. Germline V gives CDR1 LGHNA, CDR2 YNFKEQ. CDR3 in DNA: TGTGCCAGCAGCCAAGATAAGGGGACAGCGTATGGCTACACCTTC. Protein product: CASSQDKGTAYGYTF.

The chain uses TRBV5-4 and TRBJ2-1; D possibly uses TRBD1 or TRBD2 (5 bases each). The CDR3 totals 13 residues. Germline CDR1 reads SGHNT; CDR2 reads YYREEE (reference sequence). Trimming cost V 4 bases and J 8 bases, with 13 bases left between them. The CDR3 spells CASSHLMGDEQFF. The CDR3 nucleotides read TGTGCCAGCAGCCATTTGATGGGGGATGAGCAGTTCTTC.

The V gene is TRBV14, the J gene TRBJ2-2; 7 nucleotides align to TRBD1. The ends lost 2 bases at V and 8 bases at J; junction bases unmatched: 5. The germline V gene has CDR1 SGHDN and CDR2 FVKESK. The CDR3 has 14 residues. The DNA of the CDR3 is TGTGCCAGCAGCCAATACACAGGGGCTGGGGAGCTGTTTTTT. Amino acids: CASSQYTGAGELFF.

The chain combines TRBV5-1 with TRBJ2-1; the D is unclear. Germline V gives CDR1 SGHRS, CDR2 YFSETQ. The CDR3 is 14 residues long. Trimming removed 1 base from V and 7 bases from J, with 12 bases in between. CDR3 nucleotides: TGCGCCAGCAGCTTGTTTCGAGGATCTAATGAGCAGTTCTTC. Translated: CASSLFRGSNEQFF. The variable domain in full, completed from reference TRBV5-1 and TRBJ2-1, reads KAGVTQTPRYLIKTRGQQVTLSCSPISGHRSVSWYQQTPGQGLQFLFEYFSETQRNKGNFPGRFSGRQFSNSRSEMNVSTLELGDSALYLCASSLFRGSNEQFFGPGTRLTVL.

V is TRBV19 and J is TRBJ2-1, with D possibly TRBD1 on 6 matching bases. Germline V CDR1 and CDR2: LNHDA, SQIVND (reference sequence). The V end lost 7 bases, the J end lost 3 bases, and 19 bases lay between the germline ends. CDR3 length: 16 residues. The CDR3 region is CASTIPGTTNYNEQFF. DNA for the CDR3: TGTGCCAGTACTATCCCCGGGACAACGAACTACAATGAGCAGTTCTTC.

DNA of the CDR3: TGTGCCAGCAGCCAACCTCAGGGCACCATATATTTT. This sequence encodes CASSQPQGTIYF. J is TRBJ1-3 and V is TRBV3-1; D may be TRBD1 (5 bases). There are 12 residues in the CDR3. Per the germline V gene, CDR1 is LGHDT and CDR2 is YNNKEL (reference sequence). V lost 2 bases and J lost 9, with 8 bases in between.

The chain recombines TRBV27 with TRBJ1-4; D is unresolved. The CDR3 length is 11 residues. CDR1 MNHEY and CDR2 SMNVEV come from the germline V gene (reference sequence). Trimming pared 4 bases from V and 13 bases from J, leaving 10 bases between. The CDR3 coding sequence is TGTGCCAGCAGTTCAGGTTTGCGACTGTTTTTT. It yields the protein CASSSGLRLFF.

The chain carries TRBV28 and TRBJ2-7; 9 bases are shared with TRBD1. CDR3 length: 15 amino acids. V was pared by 6 bases and J by 6 bases, with 12 bases of the junction left unmatched. Germline V gives CDR1 MDHEN, CDR2 SYDVKM. In DNA, the CDR3 is TGTGCCAGCAGGACCTCCGGGACAGGGTTCCCCGAGCAGTACTTC. This codes for CASRTSGTGFPEQYF. The whole variable domain, remainder taken from reference TRBV28 and TRBJ2-7, is DVKVTQSSRYLVKRTGEKVFLECVQDMDHENMFWYRQDPGLGLRLIYFSYDVKMKEKGDIPEGYSVSREKKERFSLILESASTNQTSMYLCASRTSGTGFPEQYFGPGTRLTVT.

The chain employs TRBV4-1 and TRBJ2-4; 7 bases align to TRBD1. The CDR3 is 16 amino acids. V shed 3 bases and J 5 bases; nucleotides not matched to a gene: 10. Germline CDR1 MGHRA, CDR2 YSYEKL. The CDR3 protein is CASSHHLTGIQNIQYF. CDR3 DNA sequence: TGCGCCAGCAGCCATCACCTGACAGGGATCCAAAACATTCAGTACTTC.

V usage is TRBV7-2 and J usage is TRBJ2-5, with 10 nucleotides matching TRBD2. The CDR3 contains 14 residues. Trimming at V came to 4 bases and at J to 13 bases, leaving 12 bases not matched to a gene. Germline CDR1 SGHTA, CDR2 FQGNSA. CDR3 sequence: CASSSPSGGPRRYF. The DNA for the CDR3 is TGTGCCAGCAGCTCCCCTAGCGGGGGACCCCGGCGGTACTTC.

The chain links TRBV6-5 to TRBJ1-2; D perhaps matches TRBD1 (6 bases). Germline lookup yields CDR1 MNHEY and CDR2 SVGAGI. CDR3 length equals 13 residues. Deletions cut 6 bases from V and 2 bases from J, with 10 bases between. In DNA form, the CDR3 reads TGTGCCAGCAGCTGGGACAAGAACTATGGCTACACCTTC. Translation: CASSWDKNYGYTF.

This sequence joins TRBV7-9 and TRBJ2-2, with TRBD1 matching over 9 bases. CDR3 length: 17 amino acids. Looked up from germline, CDR1 is SEHNR and CDR2 is FQNEAQ (reference sequence). The ends lost 5 bases at V and 5 bases at J; junction bases unmatched: 12. The CDR3 reads CASSGPKRTGVTGELFF. CDR3 bases: TGTGCCAGCAGCGGACCAAAAAGGACAGGGGTAACCGGGGAGCTGTTTTTT.

The V gene is TRBV12-3 or TRBV12-4, the J gene TRBJ2-7; unclear D gene. The V end lost 5 bases, the J end lost 7 bases, and 12 bases lay between the germline ends. The CDR3 covers 12 residues. The CDR3 sequence: CASSPGLSEQYF. DNA of the CDR3: TGTGCCAGCAGTCCCGGGCTTTCGGAGCAGTACTTC.

The table lists this clonotype with a count of one. The chain links TRBV5-6 to TRBJ1-2, with 9 positions matching TRBD1. The ends lost 2 bases at V and 7 bases at J; junction bases unmatched: 9. There are 15 residues in the CDR3. Germline loops: CDR1 SGHDT, CDR2 YYEEEE. CDR3 in DNA: TGTGCCAGCAGCTTTCTTGTGACAGGGGGTTTTGGCTACACCTTC. It specifies CASSFLVTGGFGYTF.

The rearrangement uses TRBV11-2 and TRBJ1-2; D gene uncertain. Trimming took 5 bases from V and 1 from J, leaving 8 bases between them. The CDR3 has 13 amino acids. The V gene's germline CDR1 is SGHAT and CDR2 FQNNGV. The CDR3 is CASSNRGNYGYTF. In DNA form, the CDR3 reads TGTGCCAGCAGCAATCGGGGTAACTATGGCTACACCTTC.

The chain recombines TRBV12-3 or TRBV12-4 with TRBJ1-1; 8 positions match TRBD1. The CDR3 contains 14 residues. V dropped 5 bases and J dropped 5; count of bases not matched to a gene: 7. As DNA, the CDR3 is TGTGCCAGCAGTGCCAGGGGGCAGGGGACTGAAGCTTTCTTT. Protein sequence: CASSARGQGTEAFF.